The entry that follows covers one T cell receptor (beta chain) sequence. V gave up 5 bases and J gave up 4 bases, with 13 bases separating them. The CDR3 is 13 amino acids. CDR1 DFQATT and CDR2 SNEGSKA come from the germline V gene (reference sequence). MiXCR was run by TCRdb on the 5' RACE reads, yielding one entry per CDR3 protein. Here the sample spans under 700,000 distinct CDR3 sequences, around 20% being singletons. The data originate from a study of T-cell memory formation after mild COVID-19. Study summary: Most TCR clusters belonged to a single donor.

The sequencing input was PBMCs or a T cell subset sorted from them (not recorded which). The V and J genes are TRBV20-1 and TRBJ2-3, with a tentative D call TRBD1 (5 bases). The sequence was obtained from an adult woman who had mild COVID-19 (a few samples of this study predate the infection). Cell type and time point are not known. In DNA, the CDR3 is TGCAGTGCTTCCCTCAAGGGGTCAGATACGCAGTATTTT. The encoded protein is CSASLKGSDTQYF.